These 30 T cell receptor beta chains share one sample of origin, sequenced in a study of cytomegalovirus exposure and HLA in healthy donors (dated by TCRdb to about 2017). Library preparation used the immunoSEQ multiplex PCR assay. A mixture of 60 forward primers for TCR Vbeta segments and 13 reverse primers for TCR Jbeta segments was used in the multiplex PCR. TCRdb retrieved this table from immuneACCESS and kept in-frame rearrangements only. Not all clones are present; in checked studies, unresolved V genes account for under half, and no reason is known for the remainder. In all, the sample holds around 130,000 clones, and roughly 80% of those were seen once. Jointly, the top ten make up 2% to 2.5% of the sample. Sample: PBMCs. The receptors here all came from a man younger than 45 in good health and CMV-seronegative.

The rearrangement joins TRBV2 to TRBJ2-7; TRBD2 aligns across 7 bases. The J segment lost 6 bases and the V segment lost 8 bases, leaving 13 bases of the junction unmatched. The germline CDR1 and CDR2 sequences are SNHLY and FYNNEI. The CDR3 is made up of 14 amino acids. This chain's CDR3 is CASLATPPGGEQYF. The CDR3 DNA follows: TGTGCCAGCTTGGCGACTCCGCCGGGAGGCGAGCAGTACTTC.

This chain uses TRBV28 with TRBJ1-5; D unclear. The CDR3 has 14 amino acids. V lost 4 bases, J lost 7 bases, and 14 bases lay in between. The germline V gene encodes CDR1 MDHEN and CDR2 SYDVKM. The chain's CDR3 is CASSSSPASQPQHF. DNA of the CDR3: TGTGCCAGCAGTTCGTCCCCTGCGAGCCAGCCCCAGCATTTT.

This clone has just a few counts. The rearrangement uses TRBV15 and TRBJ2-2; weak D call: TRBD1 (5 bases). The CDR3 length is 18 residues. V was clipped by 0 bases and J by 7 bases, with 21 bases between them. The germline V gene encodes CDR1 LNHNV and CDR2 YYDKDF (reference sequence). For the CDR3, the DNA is TGTGCCACCAGCAGAGATGGCAGTGTCTTTAGGGGTAGCGGGGAGCTGTTTTTT. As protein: CATSRDGSVFRGSGELFF.

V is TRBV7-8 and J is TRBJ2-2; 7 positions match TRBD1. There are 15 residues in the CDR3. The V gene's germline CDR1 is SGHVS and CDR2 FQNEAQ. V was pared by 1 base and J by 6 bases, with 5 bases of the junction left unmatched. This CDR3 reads CASSLGTGDPGELFF. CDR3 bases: TGTGCCAGCAGCTTAGGCACAGGGGACCCCGGGGAGCTGTTTTTT.

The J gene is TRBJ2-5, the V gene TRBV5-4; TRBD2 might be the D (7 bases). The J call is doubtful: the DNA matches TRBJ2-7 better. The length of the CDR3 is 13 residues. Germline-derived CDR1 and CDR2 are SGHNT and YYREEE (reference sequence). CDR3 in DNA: TGTGCCAGCAGCTTGACAGGGAGGGCCGAGCAGTACTTC. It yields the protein CASSLTGRAEQYF.

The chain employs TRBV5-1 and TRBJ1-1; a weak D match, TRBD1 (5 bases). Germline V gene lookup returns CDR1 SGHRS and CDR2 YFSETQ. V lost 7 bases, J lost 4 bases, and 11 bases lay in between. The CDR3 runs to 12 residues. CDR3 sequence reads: CASGRDSTEAFF. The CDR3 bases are TGCGCCAGCGGCCGGGACTCCACTGAAGCTTTCTTT.

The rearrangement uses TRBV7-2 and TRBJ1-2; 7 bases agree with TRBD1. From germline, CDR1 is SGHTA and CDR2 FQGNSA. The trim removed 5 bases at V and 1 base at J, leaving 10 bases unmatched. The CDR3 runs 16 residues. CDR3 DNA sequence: TGTGCCAGCAGCCCAGGGATAGGGGGCCTTAACTATGGCTACACCTTC. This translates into CASSPGIGGLNYGYTF.

The CDR3 here is CASSLNSDRGYEQYF. The DNA of the CDR3 is TGCGCCAGCAGCTTGAATTCGGACAGGGGTTACGAGCAGTACTTC. V is TRBV5-1 and J is TRBJ2-7; 9 bases fit TRBD1. The J segment lost 4 bases and the V segment lost 1 base, leaving 6 bases of the junction unmatched. Germline assignment: CDR1 SGHRS and CDR2 YFSETQ. This CDR3 has 15 residues. The full variable domain, rest sourced from reference TRBV5-1 and TRBJ2-7, is KAGVTQTPRYLIKTRGQQVTLSCSPISGHRSVSWYQQTPGQGLQFLFEYFSETQRNKGNFPGRFSGRQFSNSRSEMNVSTLELGDSALYLCASSLNSDRGYEQYFGPGTRLTVT.

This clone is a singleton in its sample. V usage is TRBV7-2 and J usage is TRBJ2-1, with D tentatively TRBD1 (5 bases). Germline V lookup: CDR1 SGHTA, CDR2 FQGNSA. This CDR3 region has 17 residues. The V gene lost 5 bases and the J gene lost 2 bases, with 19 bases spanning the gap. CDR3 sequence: CASSLQWTSPTYNEQFF. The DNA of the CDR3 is TGTGCCAGCAGCCTACAATGGACATCCCCCACCTACAATGAGCAGTTCTTC.

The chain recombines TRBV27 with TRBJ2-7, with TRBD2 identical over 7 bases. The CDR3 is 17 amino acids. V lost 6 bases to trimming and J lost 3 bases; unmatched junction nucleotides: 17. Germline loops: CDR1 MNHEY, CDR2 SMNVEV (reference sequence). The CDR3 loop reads CASSQRLAANLVYEQYF. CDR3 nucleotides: TGTGCCAGCAGCCAGCGACTAGCAGCGAACCTAGTCTACGAGCAGTACTTC.

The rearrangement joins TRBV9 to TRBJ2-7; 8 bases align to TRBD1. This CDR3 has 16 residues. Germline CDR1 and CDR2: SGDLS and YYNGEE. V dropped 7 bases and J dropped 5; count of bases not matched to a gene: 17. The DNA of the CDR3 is TGTGCCAGCGGCCCCGTGTTAGGCAGGGGGCGCGACGAGCAGTACTTC. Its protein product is CASGPVLGRGRDEQYF.

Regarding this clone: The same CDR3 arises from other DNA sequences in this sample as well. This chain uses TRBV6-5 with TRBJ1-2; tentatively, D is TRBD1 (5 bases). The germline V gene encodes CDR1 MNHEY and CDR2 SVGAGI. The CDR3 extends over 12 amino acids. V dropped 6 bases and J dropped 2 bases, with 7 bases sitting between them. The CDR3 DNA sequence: TGTGCCAGCAGGCAGGGCAACTATGGCTACACCTTC. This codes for CASRQGNYGYTF.

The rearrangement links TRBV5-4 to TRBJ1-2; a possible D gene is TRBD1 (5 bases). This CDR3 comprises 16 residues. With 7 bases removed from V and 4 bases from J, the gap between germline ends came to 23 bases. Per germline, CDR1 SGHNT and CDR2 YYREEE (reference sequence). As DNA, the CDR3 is TGTGCCAGCCGCCTCAGTAGGGAGGGGCCGTCCTATGGCTACACCTTC. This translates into CASRLSREGPSYGYTF.

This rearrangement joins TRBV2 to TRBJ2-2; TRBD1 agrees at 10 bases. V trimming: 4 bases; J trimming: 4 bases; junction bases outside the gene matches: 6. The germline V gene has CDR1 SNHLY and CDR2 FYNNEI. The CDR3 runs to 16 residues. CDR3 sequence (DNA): TGTGCCAGCAGTGGGACAGGGGGAAGGAGCACCGGGGAGCTGTTTTTT. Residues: CASSGTGGRSTGELFF.

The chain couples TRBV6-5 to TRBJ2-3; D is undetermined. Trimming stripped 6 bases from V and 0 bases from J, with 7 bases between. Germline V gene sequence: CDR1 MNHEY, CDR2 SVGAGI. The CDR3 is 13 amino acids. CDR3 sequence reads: CASSLVSTDTQYF. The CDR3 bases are TGTGCCAGCAGCCTAGTGAGCACAGATACGCAGTATTTT.

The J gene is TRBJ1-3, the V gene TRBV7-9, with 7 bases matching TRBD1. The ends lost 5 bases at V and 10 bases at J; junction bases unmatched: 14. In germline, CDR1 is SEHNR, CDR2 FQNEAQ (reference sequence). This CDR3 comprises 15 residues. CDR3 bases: TGTGCCAGCAGCCAGAGTGTAAGGGGGCGCGGGACCATATATTTT. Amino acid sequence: CASSQSVRGRGTIYF.

The CDR3 coding sequence is TGTGCCAGCAGCATCATGACGGGGACAGATCAAGAGACCCAGTACTTC. Residues: CASSIMTGTDQETQYF. This sequence joins TRBV27 and TRBJ2-5; 7 bases fit TRBD1. J was trimmed by 2 bases and V by 6 bases; bases with no gene match: 12. The CDR3 is made up of 16 amino acids. From germline, CDR1 is MNHEY and CDR2 SMNVEV (reference sequence).

CDR3 DNA: TGCGCCAGCAGCTCCGTCCCGACAGGGAAAGAGACCCAGTACTTC. This gives the protein CASSSVPTGKETQYF. The chain recombines TRBV5-1 with TRBJ2-5, with TRBD1 identical over 7 bases. The CDR3 has 15 amino acids. The ends lost 3 bases at V and 3 bases at J; junction bases unmatched: 8. From germline, CDR1 is SGHRS and CDR2 YFSETQ.

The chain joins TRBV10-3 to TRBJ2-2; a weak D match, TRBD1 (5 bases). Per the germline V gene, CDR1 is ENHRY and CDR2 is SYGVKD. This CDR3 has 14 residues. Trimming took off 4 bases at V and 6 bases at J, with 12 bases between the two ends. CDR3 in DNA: TGTGCCATCAGTGGTCAGGGTAATGCCGGGGAGCTGTTTTTT. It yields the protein CAISGQGNAGELFF.

In DNA, the CDR3 is TGCGCCAGCAGTAGCGCCGGAGGCGACACCGGGGAGCTGTTTTTT. Encoded protein: CASSSAGGDTGELFF. The V call is TRBV5-1, the J call TRBJ2-2, with D maybe TRBD2 (5 bases). The CDR3 contains 15 residues. Trimming shortened V by 5 bases and J by 3 bases, and 14 bases separated the two germline ends. CDR1 is SGHRS and CDR2 is YFSETQ in the germline V gene.

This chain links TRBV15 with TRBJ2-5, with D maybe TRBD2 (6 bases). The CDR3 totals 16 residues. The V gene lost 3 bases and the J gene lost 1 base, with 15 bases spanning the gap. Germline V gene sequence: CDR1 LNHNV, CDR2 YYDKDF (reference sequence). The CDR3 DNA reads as TGTGCCACCAGCAGGCCGGACTACCCGTCCCAAGAGACCCAGTACTTC. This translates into CATSRPDYPSQETQYF.

The CDR3 loop reads CASSRFDKQPQHF. CDR3 sequence (DNA): TGTGCCAGTAGCAGATTTGATAAGCAGCCCCAGCATTTT. This chain joins TRBV19 and TRBJ1-5; no clear D. Germline CDR1 reads LNHDA; CDR2 reads SQIVND (reference sequence). This CDR3 is built from 13 residues. V was cut by 6 bases and J by 7 bases, with 13 bases left in between. Together with reference TRBV19 and TRBJ1-5, the CDR3 gives the full variable domain: DGGITQSPKYLFRKEGQNVTLSCEQNLNHDAMYWYRQDPGQGLRLIYYSQIVNDFQKGDIAEGYSVSREKKESFPLTVTSAQKNPTAFYLCASSRFDKQPQHFGDGTRLSIL.

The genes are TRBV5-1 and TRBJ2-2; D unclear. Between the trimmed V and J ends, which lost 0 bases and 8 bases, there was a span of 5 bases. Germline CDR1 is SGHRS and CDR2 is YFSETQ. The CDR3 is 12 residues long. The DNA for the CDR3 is TGCGCCAGCAGCTTGGACTCGGGGGAGCTGTTTTTT. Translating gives CASSLDSGELFF. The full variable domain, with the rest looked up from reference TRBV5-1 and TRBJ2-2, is KAGVTQTPRYLIKTRGQQVTLSCSPISGHRSVSWYQQTPGQGLQFLFEYFSETQRNKGNFPGRFSGRQFSNSRSEMNVSTLELGDSALYLCASSLDSGELFFGEGSRLTVL.

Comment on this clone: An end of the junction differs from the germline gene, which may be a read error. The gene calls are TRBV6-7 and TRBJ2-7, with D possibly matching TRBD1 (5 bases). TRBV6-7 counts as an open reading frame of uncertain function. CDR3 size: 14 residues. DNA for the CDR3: TGTGCCAGCAGTTACAAGACAGAAACCTACGAGCAGTGCTTC. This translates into CASSYKTETYEQCF.

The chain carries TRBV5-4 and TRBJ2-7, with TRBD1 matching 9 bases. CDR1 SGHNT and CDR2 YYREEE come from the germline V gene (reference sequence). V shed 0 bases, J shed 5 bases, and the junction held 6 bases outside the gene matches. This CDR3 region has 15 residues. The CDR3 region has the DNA TGTGCCAGCAGCTTGGGGGACAGGGATTTAGACGAGCAGTACTTC. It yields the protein CASSLGDRDLDEQYF.

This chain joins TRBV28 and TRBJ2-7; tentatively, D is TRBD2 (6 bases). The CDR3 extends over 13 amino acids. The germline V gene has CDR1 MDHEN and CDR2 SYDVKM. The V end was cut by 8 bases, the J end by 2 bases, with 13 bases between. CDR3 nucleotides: TGTGCCAGCGGAGGGACGGGACCCTACGAGCAGTACTTC. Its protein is CASGGTGPYEQYF.

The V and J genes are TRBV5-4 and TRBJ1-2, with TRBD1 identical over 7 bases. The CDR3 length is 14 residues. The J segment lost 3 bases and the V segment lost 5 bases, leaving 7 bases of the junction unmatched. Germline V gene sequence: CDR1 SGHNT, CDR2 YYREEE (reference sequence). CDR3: CASRETTGDYGYTF. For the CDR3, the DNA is TGTGCCAGCAGAGAAACTACAGGGGACTATGGCTACACCTTC.

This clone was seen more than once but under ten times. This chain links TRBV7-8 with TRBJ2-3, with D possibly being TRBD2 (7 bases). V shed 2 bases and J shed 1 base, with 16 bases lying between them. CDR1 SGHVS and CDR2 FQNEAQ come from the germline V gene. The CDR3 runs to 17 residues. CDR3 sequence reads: CASSLRIRGGRTDTQYF. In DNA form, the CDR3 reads TGTGCCAGCAGCTTAAGAATTAGGGGGGGGCGCACAGATACGCAGTATTTT.

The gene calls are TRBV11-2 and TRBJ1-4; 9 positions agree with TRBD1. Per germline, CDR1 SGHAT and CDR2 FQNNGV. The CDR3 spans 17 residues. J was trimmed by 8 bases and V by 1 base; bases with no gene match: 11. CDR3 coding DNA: TGTGCCAGCAGCTTAGGACTGGCGGGACAGGGTTTCGAAAAACTGTTTTTT. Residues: CASSLGLAGQGFEKLFF.

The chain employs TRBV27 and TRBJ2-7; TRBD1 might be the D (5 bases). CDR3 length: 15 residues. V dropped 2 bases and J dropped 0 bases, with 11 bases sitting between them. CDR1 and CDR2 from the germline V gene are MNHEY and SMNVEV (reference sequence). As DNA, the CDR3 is TGTGCCAGCAGTTTACTACAGGCAAGCTCCTACGAGCAGTACTTC. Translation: CASSLLQASSYEQYF.